The T cell receptor (beta chain) described here comes from a study of cytomegalovirus exposure and HLA in healthy donors. Whole-study findings and limits: Productive status was seen about 90% or about 30% of the time for most TCR beta V segments in an earlier analysis. Despite most TCR sequences being rare, some public TCRs occurred in many donors. The authors enumerated over 150 TCR beta chains as linked to cytomegalovirus.

There are 15 residues in the CDR3. Germline V lookup: CDR1 MNHEY, CDR2 SVGAGI. Trimming pared 0 bases from V and 2 bases from J, leaving 11 bases between. To note about this clone: What it recognizes is unknown.

PCR primers comprised 60 Vbeta and 13 Jbeta primers. Clones were read by immunoSEQ multiplex PCR, and TCRdb kept only the in-frame ones, dropping some. This table has roughly 260,000 clones, approximately 84% appearing once. The J gene is TRBJ2-7, the V gene TRBV6-5, with D possibly being TRBD2 (5 bases). The sequence was obtained from a woman aged 40 to 55 in good health and CMV-seropositive. The sequencing input was PBMCs. The CDR3, as DNA: TGTGCCAGCAGTTACTCTCAAGGGAGAACCTACGAGCAGTACTTC. Amino acids: CASSYSQGRTYEQYF.